The 24 T cell receptor beta chains below all came from one sample that was sequenced in a study of shared clonotypes between healthy human individuals. Profiled with immunoSEQ multiplex PCR; TCRdb holds only in-frame clones, not every one. The table lists 780,000 or so clones, roughly 72% of them singletons. The sample comprised memory CD4+ T cells sorted from blood. Subset specified: CD45RA-negative fraction. These TCRs come from a woman in her 30s in good health.

A few counts support this clone. The rearrangement links TRBV19 to TRBJ2-3; 9 bases map to TRBD2. Unmatched junction bases numbered 12, after V lost 5 bases and J lost 9 bases. The CDR3 has 15 amino acids. The germline V gene has CDR1 LNHDA and CDR2 SQIVND (reference sequence). CDR3 loop: CASSPIAGAQGTQYF. DNA for the CDR3: TGTGCCAGTAGTCCAATAGCGGGAGCCCAAGGGACGCAGTATTTT.

This clone was detected many times. The chain employs TRBV6-1 and TRBJ1-4; D not resolved. V was shortened by 4 bases and J by 8 bases, with 11 bases between the two germline ends. The CDR3 is 13 residues long. CDR1 MNHNS and CDR2 SASEGT come from the germline V gene. CDR3 loop: CASSAHAREKLFF. In DNA form, the CDR3 reads TGTGCCAGCAGTGCCCATGCGCGGGAAAAACTGTTTTTT.

The rearrangement uses TRBV5-6 and TRBJ1-1; 8 positions match TRBD1. CDR1 and CDR2 from the germline V gene are SGHDT and YYEEEE. Trimming took 4 bases from V and 1 from J; bases not matched to a gene: 3. The CDR3 length is 14 residues. CDR3 bases: TGTGCCAGCAGCGGCGGGACAGGGAACACTGAAGCTTTCTTT. Encoded protein: CASSGGTGNTEAFF.

The rearrangement uses TRBV11-1 and TRBJ2-3; the match to TRBD1 covers 10 bases. Germline CDR1 SGHAT, CDR2 FQDESV (reference sequence). The CDR3 sequence is 14 residues long. Trimming at V came to 4 bases and at J to 4 bases, leaving 2 bases not matched to a gene. CDR3 region: CASSSGTGADTQYF. CDR3 in DNA: TGTGCCAGCAGCTCCGGGACAGGGGCAGATACGCAGTATTTT.

The chain has TRBV5-8 and TRBJ1-4; a possible D gene is TRBD1 (5 bases). Deletions cut 4 bases from V and 7 bases from J, with 14 bases between. Germline V gene sequence: CDR1 SGHTS, CDR2 YDEGEE. CDR3 size: 14 residues. CDR3 DNA sequence: TGTGCCAGCAGCCGGGACGTTGGAAGTGAAAAACTGTTTTTT. Translated: CASSRDVGSEKLFF.

The rearrangement joins TRBV6-6 to TRBJ1-5, with 9 bases lining up with TRBD1. Germline V gene lookup returns CDR1 MNHNY and CDR2 SVGAGI (reference sequence). CDR3 length equals 13 residues. V lost 6 bases, J lost 7 bases, and 4 bases stayed unmatched. The CDR3 nucleotides are TGTGCCAGCAGCCGGGGACAGGGCCAGCCCCAGCATTTT. Translated, it gives CASSRGQGQPQHF.

This clone was detected once. This chain connects TRBV6-5 to TRBJ2-7; TRBD2 matches at 11 bases. CDR1 is MNHEY and CDR2 is SVGAGI in the germline V gene. This CDR3 is built from 13 residues. V lost 5 bases and J lost 6; bases outside the gene matches: 3. The CDR3: CASSTSGSGEQYF. In nucleotides, the CDR3 is TGTGCCAGCAGTACTAGCGGGAGTGGCGAGCAGTACTTC.

DNA for the CDR3: TGTGCCAGCTCACCAGTTACTAGCGGGAGGGGAGATACGCAGTATTTT. This gives the protein CASSPVTSGRGDTQYF. V usage is TRBV18 and J usage is TRBJ2-3, with 13 bases aligning to TRBD2. Per germline, CDR1 KGHSH and CDR2 LQKENI. CDR3 size: 16 residues. V lost 2 bases to trimming and J lost 5 bases; unmatched junction nucleotides: 4.

This rearrangement joins TRBV27 to TRBJ2-1; 8 bases are shared with TRBD1. The V gene end was trimmed by 6 bases and the J gene end by 5 bases; junction bases not matched to a gene: 15. This CDR3 region has 17 residues. Germline V gene sequence: CDR1 MNHEY, CDR2 SMNVEV (reference sequence). The CDR3 coding sequence is TGTGCCAGCAGAAGGTTGGTTTTTGGACAGGGCCACAATGAGCAGTTCTTC. Protein: CASRRLVFGQGHNEQFF.

The CDR3 region has the DNA TGTGCCAGTCGACTAGCGGGGGGGGATACGCAGTATTTT. Protein product: CASRLAGGDTQYF. V and J are TRBV19 and TRBJ2-3, with 14 bases identical to TRBD2. The ends lost 8 bases at V and 6 bases at J; junction bases unmatched: 1. Per the germline V gene, CDR1 is LNHDA and CDR2 is SQIVND (reference sequence). The CDR3 is 13 residues long.

Worth noting for this clone: The same CDR3 also results from other DNA sequences found in this sample. V and J are TRBV5-6 and TRBJ1-1, with a tentative D call TRBD1 (6 bases). Trimming cost V 0 bases and J 2 bases, with 11 bases left between them. The germline V gene has CDR1 SGHDT and CDR2 YYEEEE. The CDR3 loop spans 15 amino acids. The CDR3 sequence is CASSLAGGRNTEAFF. The CDR3 DNA reads TGTGCCAGCAGCTTGGCTGGGGGCCGAAACACTGAAGCTTTCTTT.

This chain connects TRBV5-6 to TRBJ1-2, with a possible D match to TRBD1 (5 bases). The CDR3 contains 12 residues. Germline CDR1 reads SGHDT; CDR2 reads YYEEEE. V was shortened by 5 bases and J by 5 bases, with 10 bases between the two germline ends. CDR3 loop: CASRLRGYGYTF. CDR3 coding DNA: TGTGCCAGCAGGTTGAGGGGATATGGCTACACCTTC.

The chain carries TRBV21-1 and TRBJ1-5; the table's TRBD1 call for D was not verified on the DNA. TRBV21-1 is given as a pseudogene. CDR3 length: 16 residues. The CDR3 region has the DNA TGTGCCAGCAGACTCTGGGACAGCGTGATGGTTGAGCCCCAGCATTTT. Translated: CASRLWDSVMVEPQHF.

There are many counts of this clone. CDR3 coding DNA: TGTGCCAGCAGTTCTAACAGGGGAGACCGCTATGGCTACACCTTC. This gives the protein CASSSNRGDRYGYTF. The chain has TRBV27 and TRBJ1-2; TRBD1 aligns across 7 bases. V shed 4 bases and J 4 bases; nucleotides not matched to a gene: 9. Germline values: CDR1 MNHEY, CDR2 SMNVEV (reference sequence). The CDR3 is 15 amino acids.

V is TRBV28 and J is TRBJ1-4; TRBD1 might be the D (6 bases). Germline assignment: CDR1 MDHEN and CDR2 SYDVKM. CDR3 length: 15 residues. V was shortened by 5 bases and J by 7 bases, with 17 bases between the two germline ends. This CDR3 reads CASSTPGGASEKLFF. The CDR3 DNA reads as TGTGCCAGCAGTACCCCGGGGGGGGCGAGTGAAAAACTGTTTTTT.

The chain recombines TRBV18 with TRBJ1-2; 9 bases are a match to TRBD1. CDR3 size: 17 residues. V dropped 5 bases and J dropped 1; count of bases not matched to a gene: 11. Germline assignment: CDR1 KGHSH and CDR2 LQKENI. The DNA for the CDR3 is TGTGCCAGCTCATCACTAACCACAGGGGGCAGTAACTATGGCTACACCTTC. This sequence encodes CASSSLTTGGSNYGYTF. The entire variable domain, with the rest obtained from reference TRBV18 and TRBJ1-2, is as follows: NAGVMQNPRHLVRRRGQEARLRCSPMKGHSHVYWYRQLPEEGLKFMVYLQKENIIDESGMPKERFSAEFPKEGPSILRIQQVVRGDSAAYFCASSSLTTGGSNYGYTFGSGTRLTVV.

The V gene is TRBV7-9, the J gene TRBJ2-7; the D gene is possibly TRBD1 (6 bases). The CDR3 length is 14 residues. Germline values: CDR1 SEHNR, CDR2 FQNEAQ (reference sequence). The germline V and J ends were trimmed by 5 bases and 7 bases, with 18 bases remaining between them. CDR3 nucleotide sequence: TGTGCCAGCAGCCCCCGGACAGCGGATGGGGAGCAGTACTTC. Translated: CASSPRTADGEQYF.

The chain is built from TRBV2 and TRBJ1-4; D is unclear. The CDR3 consists of 15 residues. CDR1 and CDR2 from the germline V gene are SNHLY and FYNNEI. V shed 8 bases and J shed 7 bases, with 20 bases lying between them. Here the CDR3 DNA reads TGTGCCAGCGAAAAGTCGGGTTTCGAGGGTGAAAAACTGTTTTTT. Translated: CASEKSGFEGEKLFF.

The V and J genes are TRBV6-5 and TRBJ2-1, with 11 bases fitting TRBD2. The ends lost 6 bases at V and 9 bases at J; junction bases unmatched: 10. Germline values: CDR1 MNHEY, CDR2 SVGAGI. The CDR3 is made up of 15 amino acids. The CDR3 DNA sequence: TGTGCCAGCAGAGCTACTAGCGGGAGCCTGGGTGAGCAGTTCTTC. Translating gives CASRATSGSLGEQFF.

This chain links TRBV11-2 with TRBJ2-1, with 8 bases lining up with TRBD2. The germline V gene has CDR1 SGHAT and CDR2 FQNNGV. The J segment lost 9 bases and the V segment lost 1 base, leaving 8 bases of the junction unmatched. There are 15 residues in the CDR3. The CDR3 spells CASSLGTSPTAEQFF. In DNA, the CDR3 is TGTGCCAGCAGCTTAGGGACTAGCCCGACGGCTGAGCAGTTCTTC.

The count of this clone is one. The chain joins TRBV18 to TRBJ2-4; TRBD2 is a possible D gene (5 bases). Germline values: CDR1 KGHSH, CDR2 LQKENI. V was cut by 1 base and J by 1 base, with 17 bases left in between. The CDR3 covers 18 residues. For the CDR3, the DNA is TGTGCCAGCTCACCACGGGGTATTGGGCCGGGGGCCAAAAACATTCAGTACTTC. It encodes CASSPRGIGPGAKNIQYF.

This clone was recorded at least ten times. The gene calls are TRBV28 and TRBJ2-1; D gene unclear. Germline CDR1 is MDHEN and CDR2 is SYDVKM. V lost 2 bases, J lost 4 bases, and 9 bases lay in between. The CDR3 consists of 14 residues. CDR3 sequence: CASSLMGKYNEQFF. The CDR3 region has the DNA TGTGCCAGCAGTTTAATGGGCAAATACAATGAGCAGTTCTTC.

The J gene is TRBJ2-7, the V gene TRBV28; 10 bases align to TRBD2. This CDR3 contains 16 residues. Germline V gene lookup returns CDR1 MDHEN and CDR2 SYDVKM. V shed 7 bases, J shed 3 bases, and the junction held 12 bases outside the gene matches. CDR3 region: CASISGGTSASYEQYF. The CDR3 nucleotides read TGTGCCAGCATCAGTGGTGGGACTAGCGCGAGCTACGAGCAGTACTTC.

This clone was counted a few times. The chain is built from TRBV7-6 and TRBJ1-1; D unclear. The CDR3 runs 12 residues. Germline lookup yields CDR1 SGHVS and CDR2 FNYEAQ. V was clipped by 2 bases and J by 4 bases, with 5 bases between them. CDR3 residues: CASSLSSTEAFF. In nucleotides, the CDR3 is TGTGCCAGCAGCTTATCTTCCACTGAAGCTTTCTTT. Based on the CDR3 plus reference TRBV7-6 and TRBJ1-1, the full variable domain is GAGVSQSPRYKVTKRGQDVALRCDPISGHVSLYWYRQALGQGPEFLTYFNYEAQQDKSGLPNDRFSAERPEGSISTLTIQRTEQRDSAMYRCASSLSSTEAFFGQGTRLTVV.